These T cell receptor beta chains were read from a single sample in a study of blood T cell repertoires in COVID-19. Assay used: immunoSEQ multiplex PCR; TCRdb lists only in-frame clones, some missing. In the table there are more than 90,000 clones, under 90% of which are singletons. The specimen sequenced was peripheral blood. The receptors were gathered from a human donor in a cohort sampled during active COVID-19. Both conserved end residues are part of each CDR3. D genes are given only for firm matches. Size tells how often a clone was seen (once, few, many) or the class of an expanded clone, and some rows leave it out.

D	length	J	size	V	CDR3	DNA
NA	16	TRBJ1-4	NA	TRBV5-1	CASSSDPDSGNEKLFF	TGCGCCAGCAGCTCGGACCCAGACTCGGGGAATGAAAAACTGTTTTTT
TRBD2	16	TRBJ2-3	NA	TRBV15	CATSRGLAVDTDTQYF	TGTGCCACCAGCAGAGGACTAGCGGTGGACACAGATACGCAGTATTTT
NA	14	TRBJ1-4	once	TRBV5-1	CASSPQVANEKLFF	TGCGCCAGCAGCCCACAGGTCGCTAATGAAAAACTGTTTTTT
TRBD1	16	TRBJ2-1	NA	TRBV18	CASSPDRDRARNEQFF	TGTGCCAGCTCACCGGACCGGGACAGGGCTAGGAATGAGCAGTTCTTC
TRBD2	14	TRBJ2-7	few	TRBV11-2	CASSLGTRAYEQYF	TGTGCCAGCAGCTTAGGGACTAGGGCCTACGAGCAGTACTTC
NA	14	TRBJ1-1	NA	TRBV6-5	CASRPRRENTEAFF	TGTGCCAGCCGACCCCGACGGGAGAACACTGAAGCTTTCTTT
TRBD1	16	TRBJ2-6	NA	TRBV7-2	CASSLAQGAGANVLTF	TGTGCCAGCAGCTTGGCCCAGGGGGCTGGGGCCAACGTCCTGACTTTC
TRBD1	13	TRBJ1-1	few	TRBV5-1	CASSFTGGTEAFF	TGCGCCAGCAGCTTCACAGGGGGCACTGAAGCTTTCTTT
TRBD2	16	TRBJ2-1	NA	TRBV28	CASSSRLAGDYNEQFF	TGTGCCAGCAGTTCGCGACTAGCGGGAGATTACAATGAGCAGTTCTTC
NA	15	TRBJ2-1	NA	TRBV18	CASSSQTGRGGEQFF	TGTGCCAGCTCCAGTCAGACAGGGCGGGGTGGTGAGCAGTTCTTC
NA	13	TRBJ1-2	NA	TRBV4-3	CASSQDGGFGYTF	TGCGCCAGCAGCCAAGATGGGGGGTTTGGCTACACCTTC
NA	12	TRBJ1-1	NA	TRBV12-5	CASGFQNTEAFF	TGTGCTAGTGGTTTCCAGAACACTGAAGCTTTCTTT
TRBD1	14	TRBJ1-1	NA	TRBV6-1	CASSEVYRGAEAFF	TGTGCCAGCAGTGAAGTATACAGGGGCGCTGAAGCTTTCTTT
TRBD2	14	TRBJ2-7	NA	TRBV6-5	CASRRTSGSSEQYF	TGTGCCAGCAGGAGGACTAGCGGGAGCTCCGAGCAGTACTTC
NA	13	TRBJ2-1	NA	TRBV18	CASSSRSGDEQFF	TGTGCCAGCTCGTCCCGGTCAGGTGATGAGCAGTTCTTC
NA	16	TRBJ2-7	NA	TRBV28	CASSLSFRDNSYEQYF	TGTGCCAGCAGTTTATCTTTCCGGGACAACTCCTACGAGCAGTACTTC
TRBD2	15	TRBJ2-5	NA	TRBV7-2	CASRPGVAGGTTQYF	TGTGCCAGCAGACCCGGGGTAGCGGGGGGTACGACCCAGTACTTC
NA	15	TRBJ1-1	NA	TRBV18	CASSPTGVLGTEAFF	TGTGCCAGCTCACCGACGGGGGTTCTAGGCACTGAAGCTTTCTTT
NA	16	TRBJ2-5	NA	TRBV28	CASSSRRGDSTETQYF	TGTGCCAGCTCCAGTCGGCGGGGCGACTCCACGGAGACCCAGTACTTC
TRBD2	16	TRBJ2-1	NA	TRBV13	CASSLPTSGGAAEQFF	TGTGCCAGCAGCTTACCCACTAGCGGGGGGGCCGCTGAGCAGTTCTTC
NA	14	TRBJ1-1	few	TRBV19	CASRKQAWDTEAFF	TGTGCCAGTAGGAAGCAGGCATGGGACACTGAAGCTTTCTTT
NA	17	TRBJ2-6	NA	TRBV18	CASSGFSYYSGANVLTF	TGTGCCAGCTCAGGGTTCTCTTACTACTCTGGGGCCAACGTCCTGACTTTC